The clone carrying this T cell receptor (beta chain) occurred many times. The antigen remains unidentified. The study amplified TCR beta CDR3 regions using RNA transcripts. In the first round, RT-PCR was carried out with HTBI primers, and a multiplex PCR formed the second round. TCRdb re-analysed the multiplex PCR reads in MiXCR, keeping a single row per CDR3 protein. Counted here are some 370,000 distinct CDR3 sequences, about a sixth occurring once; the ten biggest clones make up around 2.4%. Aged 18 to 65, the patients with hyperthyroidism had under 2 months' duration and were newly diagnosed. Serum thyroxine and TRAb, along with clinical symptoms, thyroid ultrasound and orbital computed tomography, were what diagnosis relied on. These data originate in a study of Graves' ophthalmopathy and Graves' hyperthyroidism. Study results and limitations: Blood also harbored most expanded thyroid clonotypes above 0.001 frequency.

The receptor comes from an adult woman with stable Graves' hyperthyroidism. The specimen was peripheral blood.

The CDR3 coding sequence is TGCGCCAGCAGCCTCGGACAGGGTATCGACACCATATATTTT. This codes for CASSLGQGIDTIYF. V usage is TRBV4-1 and J usage is TRBJ1-3, with 8 positions matching TRBD1. J was trimmed by 8 bases and V by 4 bases; bases with no gene match: 7. The CDR3 is made up of 14 amino acids. Germline V gene sequence: CDR1 MGHRA, CDR2 YSYEKL.